This entry lists 21 T cell receptor beta chains sequenced from one sample in a study of neurological immune-mediated disorders. From the 5' RACE reads, TCRdb called clonotypes with MiXCR, one entry per CDR3 protein. The sample carries approximately 74,000 distinct CDR3 sequences, about 9% recorded once. The specimen sequenced was PBMCs. The receptor set was obtained from a man aged 45 to 65 in good health.

This clonotype was observed at least ten times. The chain links TRBV7-9 to TRBJ2-7; unclear D gene. V lost 1 base to trimming and J lost 4 bases, with 8 bases between them. The CDR3 loop spans 13 amino acids. The germline gives CDR1 SEHNR, CDR2 FQNEAQ (reference sequence). The CDR3 DNA reads TGTGCCAGCAGCTTAGAACAGCGATACGAGCAGTACTTC. It specifies CASSLEQRYEQYF.

The V gene is TRBV4-2, the J gene TRBJ2-3; weak D call: TRBD1 (6 bases). Germline V gene data show CDR1 as LGHNA and CDR2 as YNFKEQ. CDR3 size: 16 residues. Trimming took 5 bases from V and 4 from J, leaving 19 bases between them. Here the CDR3 DNA reads TGTGCCAGCAGCTTAGCATTACAGGGCCCTGCAGATACGCAGTATTTT. Protein sequence: CASSLALQGPADTQYF.

In this sample, this clonotype turned up many times. The chain carries TRBV3-1 and TRBJ2-1; D not resolved. The CDR3 has 15 residues. The V gene lost 0 bases and the J gene lost 10 bases, with 16 bases spanning the gap. Germline V gene lookup returns CDR1 LGHDT and CDR2 YNNKEL (reference sequence). The CDR3 DNA reads as TGTGCCAGCAGCCAAGATATAGGCCCCCCCCAAGAGCAGTTCTTC. Its translation is CASSQDIGPPQEQFF.

Ten or more counts support this clonotype. V gene TRBV6-6 combines with J gene TRBJ1-3; D may be TRBD1 (6 bases). The germline V gene encodes CDR1 MNHNY and CDR2 SVGAGI (reference sequence). The CDR3 totals 17 residues. The V and J ends lost 6 bases and 0 bases respectively, with 18 bases between them. The CDR3 DNA follows: TGTGCCAGCAGCCCCTTGGGGGGGGGGCGCTCTGGAAACACCATATATTTT. Amino acids: CASSPLGGGRSGNTIYF.

This clonotype was recorded at least ten times. The chain joins TRBV6-6 to TRBJ1-2; 7 bases agree with TRBD1. Germline V gene sequence: CDR1 MNHNY, CDR2 SVGAGI (reference sequence). Trimming cost V 8 bases and J 9 bases; bases outside gene matches: 9. CDR3 length: 12 residues. The CDR3 DNA sequence: TGTGCCAGCTCGGGGACAGCTGTTCGCTACACCTTC. This codes for CASSGTAVRYTF.

This clonotype was seen repeatedly, ten times or more. The chain is built from TRBV29-1 and TRBJ2-7; the match to TRBD1 covers 8 bases. CDR1 is SQVTM and CDR2 is ANQGSEA in the germline V gene. Germline trimming cut 6 bases from V and 0 bases from J; bases unmatched to any gene: 7. The CDR3 covers 14 residues. The CDR3 DNA is TGCAGCGTGAGGGACAGGTCAAGCTCCTACGAGCAGTACTTC. Translating it yields CSVRDRSSSYEQYF.

The chain combines TRBV7-2 with TRBJ2-1, with TRBD2 matching over 10 bases. In germline, CDR1 is SGHTA, CDR2 FQGNSA. V gave up 7 bases and J gave up 10 bases; unmatched junction bases: 10. CDR3 size: 14 residues. The CDR3 DNA reads TGTGCCAGCACCCCGAGCGGGAGGGATGGGGAGCAGTTCTTC. The encoded protein is CASTPSGRDGEQFF.

This clonotype showed up many times. The rearrangement joins TRBV20-1 to TRBJ2-1; D not resolved. The CDR3 length is 15 residues. V gave up 0 bases and J gave up 0 bases, with 9 bases separating them. The V gene's germline CDR1 is DFQATT and CDR2 SNEGSKA (reference sequence). The CDR3 DNA reads as TGCAGTGCTAGAGATCGAGGACGCTCCTACAATGAGCAGTTCTTC. It codes for CSARDRGRSYNEQFF.

This clonotype was counted ten times or more. The rearrangement links TRBV24-1 to TRBJ2-6, with TRBD1 as a possible D gene (6 bases). CDR3 length equals 17 residues. Germline V gives CDR1 KGHDR, CDR2 SFDVKD. V shed 0 bases and J shed 0 bases, with 8 bases lying between them. The CDR3 DNA follows: TGTGCCACCAGTGATTTGCCGGACAGCTCTGGGGCCAACGTCCTGACTTTC. Encoded protein: CATSDLPDSSGANVLTF.

This clonotype has a count of ten or more. The chain recombines TRBV5-5 with TRBJ2-5; D possibly corresponds to TRBD2 (6 bases). This CDR3 contains 14 residues. In germline, CDR1 is SGHKS, CDR2 YYEKEE (reference sequence). Trimming left V 3 bases short and J 5 bases short, with 14 bases between. CDR3: CASSSAGRKETQYF. The CDR3 bases are TGTGCCAGCAGCTCGGCGGGGAGAAAGGAGACCCAGTACTTC.

This clonotype was recorded a few times. A read error may be the cause here, since a much bigger clone is one base away. V gene TRBV20-1 combines with J gene TRBJ2-1, with 7 bases identical to TRBD1. From germline, CDR1 is DFQATT and CDR2 SNEGSKA (reference sequence). The CDR3 has 14 amino acids. After removal of 4 bases from V and 0 bases from J, the junction contained 3 bases not matched to a gene. The CDR3 sequence: CSAIGTVSYNEQFF. CDR3 bases: TGCAGTGCTATCGGGACAGTCTCCTACAATGAGCAGTTCTTC.

This clonotype was seen repeatedly, ten times or more. This chain uses TRBV29-1 with TRBJ2-3, with D perhaps TRBD2 (5 bases). CDR1 is SQVTM and CDR2 is ANQGSEA in the germline V gene. With 4 bases removed from V and 0 bases from J, the gap between germline ends came to 14 bases. This CDR3 has 15 residues. CDR3 coding DNA: TGCAGCGTTGGGTCGGGGTCCTCAAGCACAGATACGCAGTATTTT. Its translation is CSVGSGSSSTDTQYF.

This clonotype was picked up many times. The gene calls are TRBV5-1 and TRBJ2-1; 11 bases fit TRBD2. After removal of 1 base from V and 11 bases from J, the junction contained 8 bases not matched to a gene. In germline, CDR1 is SGHRS, CDR2 YFSETQ. The CDR3 runs to 15 residues. The CDR3 coding sequence is TGCGCCAGCAGCTTGAGACTAGCGGGGTTAAATAAGCAGTTCTTC. Protein: CASSLRLAGLNKQFF.

This clonotype was seen at least ten times. This chain links TRBV19 with TRBJ1-5, with D hard to call. CDR1 and CDR2 from the germline V gene are LNHDA and SQIVND (reference sequence). Trimming took 8 bases from V and 9 from J, leaving 11 bases between them. The CDR3 runs 11 residues. The CDR3 bases are TGTGCCAGTGCCCGGGAAGGGCCCCAGCATTTT. Protein sequence: CASAREGPQHF.

This clonotype was picked up many times. The chain is built from TRBV20-1 and TRBJ2-1, with 12 bases fitting TRBD1. Germline V CDR1 and CDR2: DFQATT, SNEGSKA (reference sequence). V lost 7 bases to trimming and J lost 6 bases; unmatched junction nucleotides: 7. The CDR3 consists of 14 residues. CDR3 region: CSGTGTGGVNEQFF. CDR3 DNA: TGCAGTGGCACCGGGACAGGGGGCGTCAATGAGCAGTTCTTC.

In this sample, this clonotype turned up many times. V usage is TRBV11-2 and J usage is TRBJ1-6; tentatively, D is TRBD1 (6 bases). Germline-derived CDR1 and CDR2 are SGHAT and FQNNGV. This CDR3 comprises 16 residues. The V and J ends lost 3 bases and 8 bases respectively, with 17 bases between them. CDR3: CASSFSVGGKDSPLHF. The CDR3 nucleotides read TGTGCCAGCAGCTTCTCCGTAGGGGGAAAGGATTCACCCCTCCACTTT.

This clonotype appeared many times. V is TRBV5-1 and J is TRBJ2-1; 8 bases fit TRBD2. Germline-derived CDR1 and CDR2 are SGHRS and YFSETQ. This CDR3 spans 16 amino acids. Losses at the gene ends were 0 bases for V and 7 bases for J; bases not matched to a gene: 9. As DNA, the CDR3 is TGCGCCAGCAGCTTGGCTGGGACGGGGGGGCCTAATGAGCAGTTCTTC. Translation gives CASSLAGTGGPNEQFF. Complete variable domain (other parts from reference TRBV5-1 and TRBJ2-1): KAGVTQTPRYLIKTRGQQVTLSCSPISGHRSVSWYQQTPGQGLQFLFEYFSETQRNKGNFPGRFSGRQFSNSRSEMNVSTLELGDSALYLCASSLAGTGGPNEQFFGPGTRLTVL.

This clonotype has ten or more counts. The V and J genes are TRBV20-1 and TRBJ1-1, with 7 bases lining up with TRBD1. This CDR3 is 13 amino acids long. The trim removed 6 bases at V and 3 bases at J, leaving 7 bases unmatched. In germline, CDR1 is DFQATT, CDR2 SNEGSKA (reference sequence). The CDR3 reads CSAPTGWDTEAFF. The CDR3 bases are TGCAGTGCCCCGACAGGGTGGGACACTGAAGCTTTCTTT.

This clonotype was observed at least ten times. The gene calls are TRBV5-1 and TRBJ2-7; TRBD1 matches 8 bases. CDR3 length: 13 residues. CDR1 is SGHRS and CDR2 is YFSETQ in the germline V gene. The junction had 7 bases not matched to a gene; V was cut back by 5 bases and J by 6 bases. The CDR3 DNA follows: TGCGCCAGCAGGTCCGGACAGGGATCCGAGCAGTACTTC. Its translation: CASRSGQGSEQYF.

This clonotype was observed at least ten times. The chain employs TRBV5-1 and TRBJ2-5; TRBD1 or TRBD2 may be the D gene (6 bases each). V lost 4 bases and J lost 5, with 24 bases in between. This CDR3 is built from 17 residues. Germline CDR1 reads SGHRS; CDR2 reads YFSETQ. In DNA form, the CDR3 reads TGCGCCAGCAGCGCCGAGAAACAGGGTCGGGGGATGGAGACCCAGTACTTC. This translates into CASSAEKQGRGMETQYF.

This clonotype was counted a few times. The chain employs TRBV6-1 and TRBJ1-2; D ambiguous. Germline V gene lookup returns CDR1 MNHNS and CDR2 SASEGT. The length of the CDR3 is 12 residues. The V and J ends lost 3 bases and 4 bases respectively, with 6 bases between them. CDR3 DNA sequence: TGTGCCAGCAGTGATTGGGGCTATGGCTACACCTTC. Amino acid sequence: CASSDWGYGYTF.